Following are 23 T cell receptor beta chains from one sample sequenced in a study of graft-versus-host responses after intestinal transplantation. Sequenced by immunoSEQ multiplex PCR; TCRdb stores in-frame clones only, minus some. The sample lists some 7,400 clones, 30% to 40% occurring once. Researchers placed roughly 200,000 CFSE-labeled responder cells in culture with roughly 200,000 irradiated, violet-dye-labeled stimulator cells. Sequences were derived from alloreactive CD8+ T cells from a mixed lymphocyte reaction culture, sampled before transplantation. Subset reported: CFSE-low proliferating T cells sorted from approximately six-day pre-transplant mixed lymphocyte reaction (GvH or HvG direction). These receptor sequences come from a human patient who was an organ donor for intestinal transplantation.

This clone was seen only a few times. The CDR3 sequence: CASSPWLGVFTDTQYF. The CDR3 nucleotides are TGCGCCAGCAGCCCATGGTTGGGCGTTTTCACAGATACGCAGTATTTT. The chain couples TRBV5-1 to TRBJ2-3; D remains unclear. V gave up 4 bases and J gave up 2 bases, with 17 bases separating them. The CDR3 has 16 amino acids. CDR1 and CDR2 (germline): SGHRS, YFSETQ.

This clone was observed a handful of times. This chain uses TRBV23-1 with TRBJ2-1; 7 bases are shared with TRBD1. TRBV23-1 is assigned to the ORF class and has an uncertain function. Trimming at V came to 3 bases and at J to 2 bases, leaving 1 base not matched to a gene. The CDR3 contains 14 residues. CDR3 sequence: CASSHGQAYNEQFF. CDR3 nucleotide sequence: TGCGCCAGCAGTCACGGACAGGCCTACAATGAGCAGTTCTTC.

V usage is TRBV5-1 and J usage is TRBJ2-1, with 7 bases lining up with TRBD1. With 0 bases clipped from V and 2 bases from J, the junction kept 2 bases outside the gene matches. This CDR3 comprises 15 residues. Germline V gene sequence: CDR1 SGHRS, CDR2 YFSETQ. The CDR3 DNA reads TGCGCCAGCAGCTTGGAACAGGGGACCTACAATGAGCAGTTCTTC. Translating gives CASSLEQGTYNEQFF.

The chain joins TRBV18 to TRBJ1-2; the D is unclear. Trimming removed 3 bases at V and 4 bases at J, with 9 bases between. The CDR3 length is 13 residues. Germline V gene lookup returns CDR1 KGHSH and CDR2 LQKENI. CDR3 DNA: TGTGCCAGCTCACCGGGCAGTACCTATGGCTACACCTTC. Amino acids: CASSPGSTYGYTF.

This clone showed up just once. V and J are TRBV5-1 and TRBJ2-1, with D perhaps TRBD2 (6 bases). The CDR3 has 19 amino acids. CDR1 SGHRS and CDR2 YFSETQ come from the germline V gene. V lost 3 bases to trimming and J lost 4 bases, with 26 bases between them. The CDR3 region has the DNA TGCGCCAGCAGCTGGAGGGCGGGCTACCACCGGGCAGAGTACAATGAGCAGTTCTTC. Translation: CASSWRAGYHRAEYNEQFF.

By share, this clone counts as medium-sized. The V and J genes are TRBV7-3 and TRBJ1-1, with TRBD1 matching over 7 bases. The J segment lost 3 bases and the V segment lost 4 bases, leaving 5 bases of the junction unmatched. The germline CDR1 and CDR2 sequences are SGHTA and FQGTGA. The CDR3 is made up of 14 amino acids. The CDR3 DNA sequence: TGTGCCAGCAGCTCGGAGGGGGCTTACACTGAAGCTTTCTTT. Translation gives CASSSEGAYTEAFF.

The V and J genes are TRBV29-1 and TRBJ2-7; no clear D gene. V lost 5 bases and J 0 bases, leaving 8 bases between the germline ends. Germline lookup yields CDR1 SQVTM and CDR2 ANQGSEA. This CDR3 has 12 residues. Written as DNA, the CDR3 is TGCAGCGTTCGGGTCAGCTCCTACGAGCAGTACTTC. Encoded protein: CSVRVSSYEQYF.

This clone was seen a single time. The rearrangement uses TRBV23-1 and TRBJ2-4; possibly TRBD2 for D (5 bases). TRBV23-1 carries the ORF label, with uncertain function. The CDR3 contains 14 residues. Trimming pared 0 bases from V and 4 bases from J, leaving 7 bases between. The CDR3 bases are TGCGCCAGCAGTCAATCAGGGAGTAAAAACATTCAGTACTTC. This codes for CASSQSGSKNIQYF.

The rearrangement links TRBV6-1 to TRBJ1-1; 9 nucleotides match TRBD1. In germline, CDR1 is MNHNS, CDR2 SASEGT. Unmatched junction bases numbered 3, after V lost 6 bases and J lost 4 bases. This CDR3 contains 13 residues. The chain's CDR3 is CASRRDRVTEAFF. In DNA, the CDR3 is TGTGCCAGCAGGCGGGACAGGGTCACTGAAGCTTTCTTT.

This sequence joins TRBV27 and TRBJ2-7, with 8 bases fitting TRBD1. The CDR3 is 13 amino acids. J was trimmed by 4 bases and V by 2 bases; bases with no gene match: 1. Germline V gives CDR1 MNHEY, CDR2 SMNVEV (reference sequence). CDR3: CASSLGTGYEQYF. CDR3 sequence (DNA): TGTGCCAGCAGTTTAGGGACAGGATACGAGCAGTACTTC.

This clone was seen a few times. The chain joins TRBV28 to TRBJ1-2; no clear D. CDR1 MDHEN and CDR2 SYDVKM come from the germline V gene. The V and J ends lost 5 bases and 4 bases respectively, with 23 bases between them. The CDR3 sequence is 17 residues long. The CDR3 loop is CASSPRGYRIYSYGYTF. The CDR3 region has the DNA TGTGCCAGCAGTCCCCGGGGATACAGAATCTATTCCTATGGCTACACCTTC.

By share of the sample, this clone is medium-sized. J is TRBJ2-5 and V is TRBV7-8, with D uncertain. V was clipped by 5 bases and J by 0 bases, with 7 bases between them. Germline V gene sequence: CDR1 SGHVS, CDR2 FQNEAQ. The CDR3 loop spans 13 amino acids. The CDR3, as DNA: TGTGCCAGCAGCATCTACCACCAAGAGACCCAGTACTTC. Residues: CASSIYHQETQYF.

This clone appeared a few times. The chain combines TRBV10-2 with TRBJ2-3; a weak D match, TRBD1 (5 bases). The V gene lost 3 bases and the J gene lost 5 bases, with 15 bases spanning the gap. In germline, CDR1 is WSHSY, CDR2 SAAADI. The CDR3 is 15 amino acids. The CDR3 sequence: CASSDGAWMGDTQYF. Written as DNA, the CDR3 is TGCGCCAGCAGTGATGGGGCGTGGATGGGAGATACGCAGTATTTT.

The V and J genes are TRBV7-8 and TRBJ2-1, with 8 bases that match TRBD2. Germline-derived CDR1 and CDR2 are SGHVS and FQNEAQ. The V segment lost 4 bases and the J segment 7 bases; nucleotides outside the gene matches: 12. The CDR3 runs 16 residues. CDR3: CASSYVSGGRLNEQFF. CDR3 sequence (DNA): TGTGCCAGCAGCTACGTCAGCGGCGGGAGGTTGAATGAGCAGTTCTTC.

The chain is built from TRBV9 and TRBJ1-2; D not certain. The CDR3 sequence is 13 residues long. Per germline, CDR1 SGDLS and CDR2 YYNGEE. The germline V and J ends were trimmed by 4 bases and 1 base, with 8 bases remaining between them. The CDR3, as DNA: TGTGCCAGCAGCCCTACGGTTAACTATGGCTACACCTTC. Protein: CASSPTVNYGYTF.

This clone appeared a few times. The gene calls are TRBV11-2 and TRBJ2-3; 10 bases align to TRBD2. With 3 bases clipped from V and 5 bases from J, the junction kept 5 bases outside the gene matches. The CDR3 runs 15 residues. Germline CDR1 is SGHAT and CDR2 is FQNNGV. CDR3 sequence reads: CASSFLAGAQDTQYF. CDR3 coding DNA: TGTGCCAGCAGCTTCCTAGCGGGAGCTCAAGATACGCAGTATTTT.

The chain recombines TRBV4-1 with TRBJ1-6, with 12 nucleotides matching TRBD1. CDR3 size: 18 residues. The junction had 10 bases not matched to a gene; V was cut back by 2 bases and J by 8 bases. Germline CDR1 MGHRA, CDR2 YSYEKL. CDR3 bases: TGCGCCAGCAGCCAAAAAACCGGGACAGGGGGCTTTTATTCACCCCTCCACTTT. Translating gives CASSQKTGTGGFYSPLHF.

This clone appeared a few times. The chain has TRBV11-2 and TRBJ2-1, with D possibly TRBD2 on 6 matching bases. CDR3 length: 14 residues. The germline gives CDR1 SGHAT, CDR2 FQNNGV. V dropped 8 bases and J dropped 5 bases, with 16 bases sitting between them. The CDR3, as DNA: TGTGCCAGCGGATTCGATAGCGGACACAATGAGCAGTTCTTC. It encodes CASGFDSGHNEQFF.

This chain uses TRBV11-2 with TRBJ2-1; 8 positions match TRBD1. The CDR3 has 18 amino acids. The J segment lost 7 bases and the V segment lost 5 bases, leaving 19 bases of the junction unmatched. Germline-derived CDR1 and CDR2 are SGHAT and FQNNGV. The CDR3 DNA is TGTGCCAGCAGCACACGATCCGCCCTATGGACAGGGAGGAATGAGCAGTTCTTC. The encoded protein is CASSTRSALWTGRNEQFF.

In this sample, this clone turned up a few times. The CDR3 DNA follows: TGTGCCAGCAGTCAGACCTACGAGCAGTACTTC. As protein: CASSQTYEQYF. This chain joins TRBV27 and TRBJ2-7; D unclear. The CDR3 loop spans 11 amino acids. V was cut by 5 bases and J by 2 bases, with 4 bases left in between. Per the germline V gene, CDR1 is MNHEY and CDR2 is SMNVEV (reference sequence).

This clone is labeled medium-sized. This chain uses TRBV29-1 with TRBJ2-5; D is unresolved. There are 13 residues in the CDR3. Germline CDR1 reads SQVTM; CDR2 reads ANQGSEA. V lost 2 bases and J lost 1, with 8 bases in between. The DNA for the CDR3 is TGCAGCGTTGAAAAACGGGTCCAAGAGACCCAGTACTTC. It is translated as CSVEKRVQETQYF.

This clone is labeled medium-sized. This chain uses TRBV4-1 with TRBJ1-2; 7 bases align to TRBD1. The germline V gene encodes CDR1 MGHRA and CDR2 YSYEKL. The CDR3 consists of 16 residues. V was clipped by 1 base and J by 0 bases; unmatched bases: 5. In DNA, the CDR3 is TGCGCCAGCAGCCAAGGGGGGACAGACTCTAACTATGGCTACACCTTC. The encoded protein is CASSQGGTDSNYGYTF.

This clone has only a few counts. The chain is built from TRBV5-1 and TRBJ2-1, with 9 bases fitting TRBD2. The germline V gene has CDR1 SGHRS and CDR2 YFSETQ. J was trimmed by 3 bases and V by 10 bases; bases with no gene match: 8. The CDR3 extends over 14 amino acids. CDR3 nucleotide sequence: TGCGCCTCAACTCTAGCGGGAAACTACAATGAGCAGTTCTTC. It codes for CASTLAGNYNEQFF.